The 26 T cell receptor beta chains in this list originate from one sample, sequenced in a study of naive and memory T cell subsets. Both TRBC1 and TRBC2 were covered by a beta constant-region primer of two equimolar oligonucleotides. MiXCR, applied by TCRdb to the UMI-ligation and nested PCR reads, yields one record per CDR3 protein. There are roughly 98,000 distinct CDR3 sequences in the sample; roughly 7.3% occur only once, and 1.6% lies in the top ten. Sequencing input: central memory CD4+ T cells from blood. The receptors shown here come from a human donor in good health.

This clonotype has at least ten counts. J is TRBJ1-5 and V is TRBV3-1; 7 positions agree with TRBD1. The CDR3 is 17 residues long. The V gene's germline CDR1 is LGHDT and CDR2 YNNKEL (reference sequence). The trim removed 4 bases at V and 3 bases at J, leaving 12 bases unmatched. The DNA for the CDR3 is TGTGCCAGCAGCCCCTACTTTACACAGGGGAACAATCAGCCCCAGCATTTT. Protein product: CASSPYFTQGNNQPQHF.

The chain combines TRBV11-2 with TRBJ2-1, with D perhaps TRBD2 (7 bases). Germline values: CDR1 SGHAT, CDR2 FQNNGV. The V end was cut by 4 bases, the J end by 4 bases, with 14 bases between. The CDR3 spans 15 residues. Written as DNA, the CDR3 is TGTGCCAGCAGCTCTCGGACTAGGGGGTACAATGAGCAGTTCTTC. The encoded protein is CASSSRTRGYNEQFF.

This clonotype appeared many times. This rearrangement joins TRBV7-6 to TRBJ1-4, with D unresolved. The CDR3 contains 13 residues. Trimming removed 2 bases from V and 7 bases from J, with 8 bases in between. Germline V CDR1 and CDR2: SGHVS, FNYEAQ. The CDR3 reads CASSLREGEKLFF. For the CDR3, the DNA is TGTGCCAGCAGCTTACGGGAGGGTGAAAAACTGTTTTTT. Full variable domain (outside the CDR3, taken from reference TRBV7-6 and TRBJ1-4): GAGVSQSPRYKVTKRGQDVALRCDPISGHVSLYWYRQALGQGPEFLTYFNYEAQQDKSGLPNDRFSAERPEGSISTLTIQRTEQRDSAMYRCASSLREGEKLFFGSGTQLSVL.

In this sample, this clonotype turned up many times. This rearrangement joins TRBV6-5 to TRBJ1-1; 7 nucleotides match TRBD1. The CDR3 extends over 13 amino acids. In germline, CDR1 is MNHEY, CDR2 SVGAGI. The junction had 7 bases not matched to a gene; V was cut back by 7 bases and J by 5 bases. The CDR3, as DNA: TGTGCCAGCACCGGGACAGCAGGGACTGAAGCTTTCTTT. This translates into CASTGTAGTEAFF.

This clonotype was seen only a few times. This chain links TRBV7-9 with TRBJ2-3; 7 bases fit TRBD1. The CDR3 is made up of 15 amino acids. The trim removed 5 bases at V and 6 bases at J, leaving 11 bases unmatched. Germline values: CDR1 SEHNR, CDR2 FQNEAQ (reference sequence). CDR3 protein: CASSQPDRARDTQYF. CDR3 in DNA: TGTGCCAGCAGCCAGCCTGACAGGGCCAGGGATACGCAGTATTTT.

In its sample, this clonotype was seen many times. This rearrangement joins TRBV18 to TRBJ2-1, with unresolved D. The length of the CDR3 is 16 residues. The V and J ends lost 6 bases and 0 bases respectively, with 15 bases between them. CDR1 and CDR2 from the germline V gene are KGHSH and LQKENI. DNA for the CDR3: TGTGCCAGCTCCTCACAGTCAATGAGCTCCTACAATGAGCAGTTCTTC. Translated: CASSSQSMSSYNEQFF.

This clonotype was counted at least ten times. The J gene is TRBJ1-5, the V gene TRBV29-1; 8 positions match TRBD1. Germline CDR1 SQVTM, CDR2 ANQGSEA. The V and J ends lost 5 bases and 2 bases, in that order; junction bases with no gene match: 8. The CDR3 runs 15 residues. The CDR3 protein is CSVSTGQAGNQPQHF. The CDR3, as DNA: TGCAGCGTTTCGACGGGACAGGCCGGCAATCAGCCCCAGCATTTT.

There are a few counts of this clonotype. This chain connects TRBV7-2 to TRBJ2-3, with D tentatively TRBD2 (7 bases). This CDR3 contains 15 residues. Germline lookup yields CDR1 SGHTA and CDR2 FQGNSA. V was clipped by 7 bases and J by 1 base, with 15 bases between them. CDR3: CASTLGRGRTDTQYF. CDR3 DNA: TGTGCCAGCACTCTAGGGCGGGGGCGCACAGATACGCAGTATTTT.

This clonotype was seen at least ten times. The V gene is TRBV30, the J gene TRBJ1-1; D remains ambiguous. Trimming cost V 0 bases and J 5 bases, with 7 bases left between them. CDR1 is GTSNPN, CDR2 SVGIG, per germline (reference sequence). The CDR3 spans 12 residues. The CDR3 loop is CAWSVSRTEAFF. CDR3 DNA sequence: TGTGCCTGGAGTGTCTCCAGAACTGAAGCTTTCTTT.

A few counts support this clonotype. The chain combines TRBV10-3 with TRBJ2-3, with TRBD2 as a possible D gene (6 bases). The CDR3 spans 15 residues. Germline V gene data show CDR1 as ENHRY and CDR2 as SYGVKD. V was pared by 0 bases and J by 4 bases, with 11 bases between. Written as DNA, the CDR3 is TGTGCCATCAGTGAGTCAGGAGGGGATGCAGATACGCAGTATTTT. It codes for CAISESGGDADTQYF.

The table lists this clonotype with many counts. The DNA for the CDR3 is TGCAGCGTTGACCCGTCCCCGGGGGGTCATGGCTACACCTTC. Its translation is CSVDPSPGGHGYTF. This chain joins TRBV29-1 and TRBJ1-2, with a weak D call TRBD1 (5 bases). The CDR3 covers 14 residues. Trimming left V 3 bases short and J 6 bases short, with 17 bases between. Germline lookup yields CDR1 SQVTM and CDR2 ANQGSEA.

This clonotype has only a few counts. Germline is not matched at one junction end, which may reflect a read error. The chain joins TRBV7-2 to TRBJ2-5; D is unresolved. Germline V gene sequence: CDR1 SGHTA, CDR2 FQGNSA. CDR3 length: 12 amino acids. The CDR3 bases are TGTGCCAGCAGCAAAACCTCAGAGGCCCAGTACTTC. Protein product: CASSKTSEAQYF.

The chain links TRBV5-4 to TRBJ1-1, with D uncertain. Germline CDR1 is SGHNT and CDR2 is YYREEE (reference sequence). The V end was cut by 0 bases, the J end by 0 bases, with 9 bases between. The CDR3 is 15 residues long. CDR3 loop: CASSLAGSMNTEAFF. CDR3 nucleotide sequence: TGTGCCAGCAGCTTGGCCGGCAGTATGAACACTGAAGCTTTCTTT.

This clonotype was seen ten or more times. This chain uses TRBV7-2 with TRBJ2-6, with a possible D match to TRBD2 (5 bases). Germline V gene lookup returns CDR1 SGHTA and CDR2 FQGNSA. V was shortened by 6 bases and J by 1 base, with 16 bases between the two germline ends. This CDR3 contains 17 residues. The CDR3 loop is CASREGPGLSGANVLTF. In DNA, the CDR3 is TGTGCCAGCAGAGAGGGCCCCGGTTTATCTGGGGCCAACGTCCTGACTTTC.

This clonotype was recorded a few times. The chain combines TRBV5-1 with TRBJ2-2; D might be TRBD1 (5 bases). The V gene lost 2 bases and the J gene lost 6 bases, with 8 bases spanning the gap. Germline V CDR1 and CDR2: SGHRS, YFSETQ. The CDR3 spans 13 residues. CDR3 amino acids: CASSFQGAGELFF. CDR3 in DNA: TGCGCCAGCAGCTTTCAAGGGGCCGGGGAGCTGTTTTTT. Filled out from reference TRBV5-1 and TRBJ2-2, the complete variable domain reads KAGVTQTPRYLIKTRGQQVTLSCSPISGHRSVSWYQQTPGQGLQFLFEYFSETQRNKGNFPGRFSGRQFSNSRSEMNVSTLELGDSALYLCASSFQGAGELFFGEGSRLTVL.

The sample holds many counts of this clonotype. The chain combines TRBV29-1 with TRBJ1-3; TRBD1 might be the D (6 bases). This CDR3 comprises 16 residues. Germline CDR1 reads SQVTM; CDR2 reads ANQGSEA. Trimming removed 0 bases from V and 0 bases from J, with 12 bases in between. CDR3 region: CSVEEGQSYSGNTIYF. Here the CDR3 DNA reads TGCAGCGTTGAAGAAGGACAGTCTTACTCTGGAAACACCATATATTTT.

The rearrangement uses TRBV12-3 or TRBV12-4 and TRBJ2-7, with no clear D. The V end was cut by 0 bases, the J end by 0 bases, with 6 bases between. The CDR3 is made up of 14 amino acids. The CDR3 is CASSLAGASYEQYF. In nucleotides, the CDR3 is TGTGCCAGCAGTTTAGCTGGCGCCTCCTACGAGCAGTACTTC.

The sample holds many counts of this clonotype. The gene calls are TRBV9 and TRBJ1-6, with TRBD1 matching over 10 bases. CDR3 length equals 16 residues. The V segment lost 3 bases and the J segment 10 bases; nucleotides outside the gene matches: 10. Germline V lookup: CDR1 SGDLS, CDR2 YYNGEE. In nucleotides, the CDR3 is TGTGCCAGCAGCGCCCCGGAGACAGGGGGCGACTCACCCCTCCACTTT. Its protein is CASSAPETGGDSPLHF.

This clonotype was detected many times. The chain recombines TRBV19 with TRBJ1-6; tentatively, D is TRBD1 (6 bases). Germline-derived CDR1 and CDR2 are LNHDA and SQIVND (reference sequence). The V end was cut by 5 bases, the J end by 7 bases, with 18 bases between. This CDR3 spans 16 amino acids. CDR3 region: CASSGYTGTLNSPLHF. Written as DNA, the CDR3 is TGTGCCAGTAGTGGATACACAGGGACCCTAAATTCACCCCTCCACTTT. The complete variable domain, with remaining parts taken from reference TRBV19 and TRBJ1-6, reads DGGITQSPKYLFRKEGQNVTLSCEQNLNHDAMYWYRQDPGQGLRLIYYSQIVNDFQKGDIAEGYSVSREKKESFPLTVTSAQKNPTAFYLCASSGYTGTLNSPLHFGNGTRLTVT.

This clonotype was seen ten or more times. The rearrangement uses TRBV20-1 and TRBJ1-6; TRBD1 aligns across 10 bases. V was pared by 5 bases and J by 10 bases, with 8 bases of the junction left unmatched. Germline V lookup: CDR1 DFQATT, CDR2 SNEGSKA (reference sequence). The CDR3 runs to 14 residues. The CDR3 region is CSAAAGTGVSPLHF. The CDR3 DNA reads TGCAGTGCTGCTGCCGGGACAGGGGTATCACCCCTCCACTTT.

This clonotype was observed a single time. The gene calls are TRBV12-3 or TRBV12-4 and TRBJ2-1; 13 bases agree with TRBD2. This CDR3 is 15 amino acids long. V lost 7 bases, J lost 7 bases, and 7 bases stayed unmatched. This CDR3 is CASTKLAGGRNEQFF. CDR3 nucleotides: TGTGCCAGCACCAAACTAGCGGGGGGGCGTAATGAGCAGTTCTTC.

This clonotype came up a few times. The chain carries TRBV6-6 and TRBJ2-4; TRBD1 matches at 10 bases. The CDR3 covers 18 residues. J gave up 0 bases and V 8 bases, and 13 bases lay outside the gene matches. Germline CDR1 and CDR2: MNHNY and SVGAGI (reference sequence). CDR3 in amino acids: CASAPGTGVGLAKNIQYF. The CDR3 region has the DNA TGTGCCAGCGCCCCCGGGACAGGGGTTGGGCTAGCCAAAAACATTCAGTACTTC.

This clonotype was counted at least ten times. V gene TRBV25-1 combines with J gene TRBJ2-7; 12 nucleotides align to TRBD1. V was pared by 10 bases and J by 9 bases, with 10 bases of the junction left unmatched. Germline loops: CDR1 MGHDK, CDR2 SYGVNS. CDR3 size: 13 residues. The chain's CDR3 is CATRGQGAPGQYF. The CDR3 nucleotides are TGTGCCACCCGGGGACAGGGGGCGCCCGGGCAGTACTTC.

This clonotype was observed a handful of times. This chain uses TRBV12-3 or TRBV12-4 with TRBJ1-2; D gene ambiguous. The CDR3 sequence is 14 residues long. Trimming cost V 3 bases and J 3 bases, with 11 bases left between them. This CDR3 is CASSFRRNHYGYTF. CDR3 coding DNA: TGTGCCAGCAGTTTCCGTCGGAACCACTATGGCTACACCTTC.

Ten or more counts support this clonotype. The chain recombines TRBV7-2 with TRBJ2-1, with D unclear. The CDR3 has 13 amino acids. Germline V gene lookup returns CDR1 SGHTA and CDR2 FQGNSA. The V and J ends lost 5 bases and 3 bases respectively, with 8 bases between them. CDR3 bases: TGTGCCAGCAGCCCACAAAGCTACAATGAGCAGTTCTTC. Protein product: CASSPQSYNEQFF.

The sample holds many counts of this clonotype. The CDR3 reads CASSQSSGADTQYF. DNA of the CDR3: TGTGCCAGCAGCCAATCTAGCGGGGCAGATACGCAGTATTTT. The chain is built from TRBV14 and TRBJ2-3, with 9 positions matching TRBD2. The CDR3 has 14 amino acids. Germline CDR1 is SGHDN and CDR2 is FVKESK. J was trimmed by 4 bases and V by 2 bases; bases with no gene match: 1.